The TCR beta chain under discussion was sequenced for a study of monozygotic twins with inflammatory bowel disease. Study-level results: For IBD patients, clonotypes shared with others were fewer than for healthy twins, especially with disease activity.

Germline CDR1 is SGHRS and CDR2 is YFSETQ. CDR3 length: 14 amino acids. TCRdb reprocessed the 5' RACE reads and reports one entry per CDR3 protein, with no DNA. This sample's clone table lists approximately 400,000 distinct CDR3 sequences. For every donor, one blood sample of 2 to 2.5 ml was drawn. Of note for this clonotype: Its target is unknown.

The chain uses TRBV5-1 and TRBJ1-4. Sequences were obtained from blood. This TCR was sampled from a human donor with ulcerative colitis or Crohn's disease, or a healthy co-twin of an affected twin (not recorded which). The CDR3 sequence: CASSLSTANEKLFF.